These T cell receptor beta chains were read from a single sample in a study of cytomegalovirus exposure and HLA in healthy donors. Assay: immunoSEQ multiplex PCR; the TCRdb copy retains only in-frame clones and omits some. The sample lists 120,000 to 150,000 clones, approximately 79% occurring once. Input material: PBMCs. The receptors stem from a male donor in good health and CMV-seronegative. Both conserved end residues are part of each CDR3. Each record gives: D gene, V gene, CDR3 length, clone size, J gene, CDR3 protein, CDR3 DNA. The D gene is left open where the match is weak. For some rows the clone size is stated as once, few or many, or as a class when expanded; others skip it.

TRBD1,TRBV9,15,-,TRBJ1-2,CASSPPGQLLYGYTF,TGTGCCAGCAGCCCCCCGGGACAGCTTCTCTATGGCTACACCTTC
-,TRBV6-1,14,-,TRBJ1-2,CASSERAGLYGYTF,TGTGCCAGCAGTGAAAGGGCAGGGCTCTATGGCTACACCTTC
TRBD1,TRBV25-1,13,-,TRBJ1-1,CASAQGADTEAFF,TGTGCCAGCGCACAGGGGGCGGACACTGAAGCTTTCTTT
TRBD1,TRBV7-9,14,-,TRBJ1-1,CASSFRGQNTEAFF,TGTGCCAGCAGCTTCAGGGGGCAGAACACTGAAGCTTTCTTT
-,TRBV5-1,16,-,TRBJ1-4,CASSPRGSATNEKLFF,TGCGCCAGCAGCCCTAGGGGGTCCGCAACTAATGAAAAACTGTTTTTT
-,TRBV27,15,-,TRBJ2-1,CASSLGTPSYNEQFF,TGTGCCAGCAGTCTAGGGACACCTTCCTACAATGAGCAGTTCTTC
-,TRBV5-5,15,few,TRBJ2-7,CASSLAAGGGYEQYF,TGTGCCAGCAGCTTGGCAGCAGGGGGAGGCTACGAGCAGTACTTC
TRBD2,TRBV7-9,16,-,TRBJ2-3,CASSLGLAGVRDTQYF,TGTGCCAGCAGCTTAGGACTAGCGGGAGTAAGAGATACGCAGTATTTT
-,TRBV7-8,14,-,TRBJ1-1,CASSLREPNTEAFF,TGTGCCAGCAGCTTAAGAGAGCCCAACACTGAAGCTTTCTTT
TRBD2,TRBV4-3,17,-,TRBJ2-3,CASSQGGGSMTTDTQYF,TGCGCCAGCAGCCAAGGTGGCGGGAGTATGACTACAGATACGCAGTATTTT
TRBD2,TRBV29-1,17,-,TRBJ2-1,CSGQGLAGGSSYNEQFF,TGCAGCGGACAGGGACTAGCGGGAGGAAGCTCCTACAATGAGCAGTTCTTC
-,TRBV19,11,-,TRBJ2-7,CASSIGPEQYF,TGTGCCAGTAGTATAGGGCCTGAGCAGTACTTC
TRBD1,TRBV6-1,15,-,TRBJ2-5,CASCEGTGGWETQYF,TGTGCCAGCTGCGAGGGGACAGGGGGCTGGGAGACCCAGTACTTC
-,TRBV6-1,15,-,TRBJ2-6,CANSRGGSGANVLTF,TGTGCCAACTCGAGGGGAGGCTCTGGGGCCAACGTCCTGACTTTC
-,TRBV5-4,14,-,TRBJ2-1,CASSHFIGENEQFF,TGTGCCAGCAGCCATTTTATCGGGGAGAATGAGCAGTTCTTC
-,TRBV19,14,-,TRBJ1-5,CASIVPGIGQPQHF,TGTGCCAGTATAGTCCCGGGGATCGGTCAGCCCCAGCATTTT